Listed here are 17 T cell receptor beta chains from one sample, sequenced in a study of OX40 agonist ivuxolimab in advanced cancers. Produced via immunoSEQ multiplex PCR; TCRdb's table is partial and in-frame only. The data contain 50,000 to 60,000 clones, approximately 90% of them seen just once; the ten biggest clones take up 14%. Source: CD4+ or CD8+ T cells sorted from blood, taken in a trial of the OX40 agonist ivuxolimab. All receptors come from an adult with an advanced solid tumor such as melanoma, head and neck, liver or kidney cancer.

The gene calls are TRBV4-3 and TRBJ2-7; 7 nucleotides line up with TRBD2. Germline V gene data show CDR1 as LGHNA and CDR2 as YSLEER. This CDR3 contains 19 residues. The junction had 15 bases not matched to a gene; V was cut back by 1 base and J by 0 bases. CDR3 amino acids: CASSQVTSEGYYSSYEQYF. The CDR3 nucleotides are TGCGCCAGCAGCCAAGTAACTAGCGAAGGATATTATAGCTCCTACGAGCAGTACTTC.

The chain recombines TRBV7-9 with TRBJ2-1, with 11 bases fitting TRBD2. The CDR3 extends over 15 amino acids. CDR1 and CDR2 from the germline V gene are SEHNR and FQNEAQ (reference sequence). Trimming removed 3 bases from V and 4 bases from J; junction bases left unmatched: 2. The CDR3 region is CASSFSGGEYNEQFF. The CDR3 DNA reads TGTGCCAGCAGCTTTAGCGGGGGGGAATACAATGAGCAGTTCTTC.

V is TRBV29-1 and J is TRBJ1-1; D not resolved. Germline V gene data show CDR1 as SQVTM and CDR2 as ANQGSEA. The CDR3 runs 12 residues. With 4 bases removed from V and 3 bases from J, the gap between germline ends came to 9 bases. The CDR3 DNA is TGCAGCGTTGTGTCAGGCGACACTGAAGCTTTCTTT. Its translation: CSVVSGDTEAFF.

V and J are TRBV19 and TRBJ2-7, with no clear D. Between the trimmed V and J ends, which lost 3 bases and 0 bases, there was a span of 6 bases. The germline CDR1 and CDR2 sequences are LNHDA and SQIVND (reference sequence). There are 13 residues in the CDR3. The CDR3 nucleotides read TGTGCCAGTAGTATTGACCTCTCCTACGAGCAGTACTTC. Its protein product is CASSIDLSYEQYF. Full variable domain (outside the CDR3, taken from reference TRBV19 and TRBJ2-7): DGGITQSPKYLFRKEGQNVTLSCEQNLNHDAMYWYRQDPGQGLRLIYYSQIVNDFQKGDIAEGYSVSREKKESFPLTVTSAQKNPTAFYLCASSIDLSYEQYFGPGTRLTVT.

V is TRBV15 and J is TRBJ1-4; tentative D call: TRBD1 (5 bases). Trimming removed 0 bases at V and 8 bases at J, with 13 bases between. This CDR3 has 15 residues. The germline V gene encodes CDR1 LNHNV and CDR2 YYDKDF (reference sequence). CDR3 nucleotide sequence: TGTGCCACCAGCAGAGATCGGGGGTCGGGGGAAAAACTGTTTTTT. It codes for CATSRDRGSGEKLFF.

This chain uses TRBV5-6 with TRBJ1-3; TRBD1 is a possible D gene (6 bases). The CDR3 runs to 15 residues. Trimming stripped 2 bases from V and 4 bases from J, with 13 bases between. Germline V gene lookup returns CDR1 SGHDT and CDR2 YYEEEE. CDR3 sequence reads: CASSLQGVEGNTIYF. CDR3 in DNA: TGTGCCAGCAGCTTACAGGGTGTAGAGGGAAACACCATATATTTT.

J is TRBJ2-7 and V is TRBV5-1; TRBD1 aligns across 7 bases. Germline CDR1 and CDR2: SGHRS and YFSETQ. The V segment lost 4 bases and the J segment 4 bases; nucleotides outside the gene matches: 8. The CDR3 covers 14 residues. DNA of the CDR3: TGCGCCAGCAGCCCGGGACAGTTTATGTACGAGCAGTACTTC. This translates into CASSPGQFMYEQYF.

V and J are TRBV4-3 and TRBJ2-3; 13 nucleotides align to TRBD2. Germline values: CDR1 LGHNA, CDR2 YSLEER. Trimming at V came to 2 bases and at J to 4 bases, leaving 0 bases not matched to a gene. This CDR3 region has 15 residues. CDR3 protein: CASSQTSGGADTQYF. The CDR3 DNA sequence: TGCGCCAGCAGCCAAACTAGCGGGGGGGCAGATACGCAGTATTTT.

The chain uses TRBV6-1 and TRBJ1-5; D remains unclear. Per the germline V gene, CDR1 is MNHNS and CDR2 is SASEGT. The CDR3 extends over 16 amino acids. The V end was cut by 1 base, the J end by 4 bases, with 14 bases between. The CDR3 spells CASSEGRNRGNQPQHF. Written as DNA, the CDR3 is TGTGCCAGCAGTGAAGGTAGAAATCGGGGAAATCAGCCCCAGCATTTT.

J is TRBJ1-5 and V is TRBV2; tentative D call: TRBD1 (5 bases). The CDR3 totals 14 residues. Between the trimmed V and J ends, which lost 2 bases and 6 bases, there was a span of 11 bases. The germline gives CDR1 SNHLY, CDR2 FYNNEI. The CDR3 loop is CASSEWQGGQPQHF. CDR3 nucleotides: TGTGCCAGCAGTGAATGGCAGGGTGGTCAGCCCCAGCATTTT. The whole variable domain, remainder taken from reference TRBV2 and TRBJ1-5, is EPEVTQTPSHQVTQMGQEVILRCVPISNHLYFYWYRQILGQKVEFLVSFYNNEISEKSEIFDDQFSVERPDGSNFTLKIRSTKLEDSAMYFCASSEWQGGQPQHFGDGTRLSIL.

V gene TRBV6-1 combines with J gene TRBJ2-2, with TRBD2 matching over 15 bases. Trimming removed 4 bases from V and 6 bases from J; junction bases left unmatched: 3. The CDR3 runs to 16 residues. CDR1 MNHNS and CDR2 SASEGT come from the germline V gene. The CDR3 coding sequence is TGTGCCAGCAGTGGGACTAGCGGGGGGGCCCCCGGGGAGCTGTTTTTT. Its protein is CASSGTSGGAPGELFF.

Only one count was recorded for this clone. The V call is TRBV7-9, the J call TRBJ1-2; D possibly corresponds to TRBD1 (6 bases). The V gene's germline CDR1 is SEHNR and CDR2 FQNEAQ (reference sequence). The CDR3 extends over 15 amino acids. With 2 bases removed from V and 2 bases from J, the gap between germline ends came to 12 bases. The CDR3 coding sequence is TGTGCCAGCAGCTTACAGGGGAGTAGGAACTATGGCTACACCTTC. It encodes CASSLQGSRNYGYTF.

This chain joins TRBV30 and TRBJ2-7, with unresolved D. The V end lost 2 bases, the J end lost 4 bases, and 9 bases lay between the germline ends. CDR3 length: 12 residues. CDR1 and CDR2 (germline): GTSNPN, SVGIG (reference sequence). In DNA form, the CDR3 reads TGTGCCTGGAGTCTAGTAGGATACGAGCAGTACTTC. Protein product: CAWSLVGYEQYF.

This chain uses TRBV6-1 with TRBJ2-7; 10 positions match TRBD1. Germline V gene data show CDR1 as MNHNS and CDR2 as SASEGT. V was pared by 4 bases and J by 6 bases, with 9 bases of the junction left unmatched. The CDR3 runs 15 residues. CDR3 sequence: CASSAGTGAWVEQYF. The CDR3 bases are TGTGCCAGCAGTGCCGGGACAGGGGCCTGGGTCGAGCAGTACTTC.

This chain uses TRBV2 with TRBJ1-2; a possible D gene is TRBD1 (5 bases). CDR3 size: 12 residues. Germline V CDR1 and CDR2: SNHLY, FYNNEI. In DNA, the CDR3 is TGTGCGATACCGGGGGGGGGCTATGGCTACACCTTC. It codes for CAIPGGGYGYTF.

This clone was seen once. The V gene is TRBV7-8, the J gene TRBJ2-1; D is ambiguous. Looked up from germline, CDR1 is SGHVS and CDR2 is FQNEAQ. V was pared by 8 bases and J by 2 bases, with 4 bases between. The CDR3 has 11 amino acids. This chain's CDR3 is CASGAYNEQFF. For the CDR3, the DNA is TGTGCCAGCGGAGCCTACAATGAGCAGTTCTTC. Complete variable domain (other parts from reference TRBV7-8 and TRBJ2-1): GAGVSQSPRYKVAKRGQDVALRCDPISGHVSLFWYQQALGQGPEFLTYFQNEAQLDKSGLPSDRFFAERPEGSVSTLKIQRTQQEDSAVYLCASGAYNEQFFGPGTRLTVL.

The chain uses TRBV7-6 and TRBJ2-5; no reliable D call. The tail of the sequence fits TRBJ2-7 better, so the J call may be wrong. CDR1 is SGHVS, CDR2 FNYEAQ, per germline. This CDR3 comprises 13 residues. The chain's CDR3 is CASSLDRPYEQYF. The CDR3 nucleotides are TGTGCCAGCAGCTTAGACAGACCCTACGAGCAGTACTTC.